The 22 T cell receptor beta chains below were found in one sample sequenced in a study of early T cells in non-severe SARS-CoV-2 infection. TCRdb passed the 5' RACE reads through MiXCR, listing each CDR3 protein once. Among under 85,000 distinct CDR3 sequences, about 9.4% were seen once, and the ten largest hold about 6.1%. The sample consisted of whole blood. These receptors all come from an adult who was a healthcare worker with PCR-confirmed SARS-CoV-2 infection or an uninfected control (not recorded which).

The V gene is TRBV10-3, the J gene TRBJ1-5, with 7 bases aligning to TRBD1. Germline V gene lookup returns CDR1 ENHRY and CDR2 SYGVKD. The CDR3 is made up of 16 amino acids. Trimming removed 4 bases from V and 0 bases from J; junction bases left unmatched: 6. CDR3: CAISGTGVHSNQPQHF. The CDR3 coding sequence is TGTGCCATCAGTGGTACAGGGGTTCATAGCAATCAGCCCCAGCATTTT.

This clonotype was observed at least ten times. CDR3 region: CSALTRYNEQFF. DNA for the CDR3: TGCAGTGCTTTGACTAGATACAATGAGCAGTTCTTC. V is TRBV20-1 and J is TRBJ2-1, with a tentative D call TRBD2 (6 bases). The CDR3 totals 12 residues. V was shortened by 5 bases and J by 4 bases, with 9 bases between the two germline ends. Germline V gives CDR1 DFQATT, CDR2 SNEGSKA (reference sequence).

At least ten counts were recorded for this clonotype. The chain carries TRBV28 and TRBJ1-2, with a possible D match to TRBD1 (6 bases). Trimming pared 7 bases from V and 1 base from J, leaving 13 bases between. The CDR3 consists of 14 residues. The germline gives CDR1 MDHEN, CDR2 SYDVKM. The CDR3 DNA is TGTGCCAGCACCCTCGAGGGGGATAACTATGGCTACACCTTC. Residues: CASTLEGDNYGYTF.

At least ten counts were recorded for this clonotype. The CDR3 sequence: CSAREFRFGEVNTEAFF. The CDR3 coding sequence is TGCAGTGCTAGAGAATTCAGGTTCGGTGAGGTGAACACTGAAGCTTTCTTT. The chain is built from TRBV20-1 and TRBJ1-1; D is unresolved. This CDR3 spans 17 amino acids. Germline V lookup: CDR1 DFQATT, CDR2 SNEGSKA (reference sequence). The V end lost 0 bases, the J end lost 0 bases, and 17 bases lay between the germline ends.

V and J are TRBV7-2 and TRBJ2-7, with D perhaps TRBD2 (6 bases). Trimming took 5 bases from V and 6 from J, leaving 29 bases between them. The V gene's germline CDR1 is SGHTA and CDR2 FQGNSA. The CDR3 runs to 18 residues. The CDR3 sequence: CASSGYDAGRRTLGEQYF. DNA for the CDR3: TGTGCCAGCAGCGGATACGACGCGGGGCGGAGGACACTCGGCGAGCAGTACTTC.

The rearrangement uses TRBV30 and TRBJ1-2; weak D call: TRBD1 (5 bases). The CDR3 is 13 amino acids. The ends were cut back, 1 base at V and 5 bases at J, with 11 bases in the middle. Germline values: CDR1 GTSNPN, CDR2 SVGIG (reference sequence). CDR3 sequence reads: CAWSEGEWYGYTF. The CDR3, as DNA: TGTGCCTGGAGTGAAGGGGAATGGTATGGCTACACCTTC.

The chain is built from TRBV25-1 and TRBJ2-2, with a possible D match to TRBD1 (5 bases). The ends were cut back, 8 bases at V and 5 bases at J, with 9 bases in the middle. Germline loops: CDR1 MGHDK, CDR2 SYGVNS. The CDR3 runs to 12 residues. In DNA form, the CDR3 reads TGTGCCAGCGGAAGGGGTACCGGGGAGCTGTTTTTT. Protein sequence: CASGRGTGELFF.

The chain carries TRBV20-1 and TRBJ1-2; 7 bases agree with TRBD1. V shed 5 bases, J shed 1 base, and the junction held 13 bases outside the gene matches. Germline V gene sequence: CDR1 DFQATT, CDR2 SNEGSKA (reference sequence). The CDR3 spans 16 residues. The CDR3 DNA reads TGCAGTGCTTTCGCTCTCCGACAGGGCCTTAACTATGGCTACACCTTC. This sequence encodes CSAFALRQGLNYGYTF.

A few counts support this clonotype. This chain joins TRBV7-8 and TRBJ2-5, with a possible D match to TRBD1 (5 bases). CDR1 and CDR2 from the germline V gene are SGHVS and FQNEAQ. The length of the CDR3 is 15 residues. The V end was cut by 0 bases, the J end by 4 bases, with 12 bases between. Here the CDR3 DNA reads TGTGCCAGCAGCTTAGCCCGGGCAGGGCTAGAGACCCAGTACTTC. Translation gives CASSLARAGLETQYF.

The chain carries TRBV19 and TRBJ1-1, with TRBD1 matching over 7 bases. Germline V gene sequence: CDR1 LNHDA, CDR2 SQIVND (reference sequence). The CDR3 sequence is 12 residues long. With 4 bases clipped from V and 6 bases from J, the junction kept 2 bases outside the gene matches. CDR3 bases: TGTGCCAGTAGTACAGGGACAGCTGAAGCTTTCTTT. This sequence encodes CASSTGTAEAFF.

This clonotype was counted only a few times. The chain links TRBV7-8 to TRBJ2-3; TRBD2 agrees at 7 bases. The trim removed 3 bases at V and 1 base at J, leaving 1 base unmatched. CDR3 length: 14 amino acids. Germline V lookup: CDR1 SGHVS, CDR2 FQNEAQ. The CDR3 is CASSLLAGTDTQYF. The CDR3 DNA reads as TGTGCCAGCAGCTTGCTAGCGGGCACAGATACGCAGTATTTT.

This clonotype was counted only a few times. The V gene is TRBV20-1, the J gene TRBJ2-5; 14 nucleotides agree with TRBD2. J gave up 5 bases and V 1 base, and 3 bases lay outside the gene matches. The V gene's germline CDR1 is DFQATT and CDR2 SNEGSKA (reference sequence). The CDR3 totals 15 residues. The CDR3 bases are TGCAGTGCTAGAGGGGGACTAGCGGGAGTGGAGACCCAGTACTTC. It is translated as CSARGGLAGVETQYF.

This clonotype was observed a handful of times. The rearrangement joins TRBV6-5 to TRBJ2-7, with TRBD2 identical over 13 bases. Germline loops: CDR1 MNHEY, CDR2 SVGAGI. The CDR3 covers 16 residues. V was clipped by 6 bases and J by 0 bases; unmatched bases: 5. This CDR3 reads CASRPTSGRVSYEQYF. The CDR3, as DNA: TGTGCCAGCAGACCAACTAGCGGGAGGGTCTCCTACGAGCAGTACTTC.

This clonotype was seen once. Given a much more abundant clone one base away, this may be a read error. The chain employs TRBV5-5 and TRBJ2-1; no firm D call. Germline V gene lookup returns CDR1 SGHKS and CDR2 YYEKEE (reference sequence). CDR3 length: 17 amino acids. V gave up 0 bases and J gave up 3 bases, with 16 bases separating them. In nucleotides, the CDR3 is TGTGCCAGCAGCTTGGTGCCCTTACTGGACGACTACAATGAGCAGTTCTTC. It is translated as CASSLVPLLDDYNEQFF. Variable domain in full (rest from reference TRBV5-5 and TRBJ2-1): DAGVTQSPTHLIKTRGQQVTLRCSPISGHKSVSWYQQVLGQGPQFIFQYYEKEERGRGNFPDRFSARQFPNYSSELNVNALLLGDSALYLCASSLVPLLDDYNEQFFGPGTRLTVL.

This clonotype has more than one count but fewer than ten. The chain couples TRBV9 to TRBJ2-3; weak D call: TRBD2 (6 bases). The CDR3 sequence is 15 residues long. Germline CDR1 reads SGDLS; CDR2 reads YYNGEE. V shed 0 bases and J shed 2 bases, with 10 bases lying between them. The CDR3, as DNA: TGTGCCAGCAGCGTAGAGGACTACTCCACAGATACGCAGTATTTT. Its translation: CASSVEDYSTDTQYF.

CDR3: CASSLFGAASQETQYF. The CDR3 DNA reads as TGTGCCAGCAGCTTATTTGGGGCAGCAAGCCAAGAGACCCAGTACTTC. The rearrangement links TRBV7-9 to TRBJ2-5; D is perhaps TRBD1 (5 bases). The CDR3 is made up of 16 amino acids. The germline CDR1 and CDR2 sequences are SEHNR and FQNEAQ (reference sequence). The germline V and J ends were trimmed by 2 bases and 1 base, with 14 bases remaining between them.

This clonotype appeared a few times. The chain recombines TRBV20-1 with TRBJ1-1; 8 nucleotides line up with TRBD1. In germline, CDR1 is DFQATT, CDR2 SNEGSKA (reference sequence). The CDR3 is made up of 14 amino acids. V was pared by 3 bases and J by 6 bases, with 9 bases of the junction left unmatched. The CDR3, as DNA: TGCAGTGCTAGCAGTACAGGGGGTTTGGCTGAAGCTTTCTTT. It translates to CSASSTGGLAEAFF.

This clonotype was picked up many times. J is TRBJ1-1 and V is TRBV6-2 or TRBV6-3; possible D gene TRBD1, 6 bases. In germline, CDR1 is MNHEY, CDR2 SVGEGT. This CDR3 has 16 amino acids. V was shortened by 0 bases and J by 3 bases, with 14 bases between the two germline ends. The CDR3 DNA is TGTGCCAGCAGTTACTCGACAGGAAGAGGGTACACTGAAGCTTTCTTT. It yields the protein CASSYSTGRGYTEAFF.

The chain joins TRBV7-2 to TRBJ2-3; a possible D gene is TRBD1 (6 bases). Trimming removed 1 base from V and 3 bases from J, with 8 bases in between. Germline CDR1 SGHTA, CDR2 FQGNSA. The CDR3 runs to 14 residues. CDR3 protein: CASSLDRVTDTQYF. Written as DNA, the CDR3 is TGTGCCAGCAGCTTAGACAGGGTGACAGATACGCAGTATTTT.

This clonotype was counted between two and nine times. The chain is built from TRBV4-3 and TRBJ1-4; D might be TRBD1 (5 bases). Germline V CDR1 and CDR2: LGHNA, YSLEER. The CDR3 is made up of 14 amino acids. V lost 2 bases, J lost 8 bases, and 12 bases lay in between. The CDR3 reads CASSQSRVGEKLFF. In DNA form, the CDR3 reads TGCGCCAGCAGCCAATCCAGGGTAGGGGAAAAACTGTTTTTT.

The sample holds many counts of this clonotype. The genes are TRBV6-5 and TRBJ2-7; D uncertain. V was trimmed by 5 bases and J by 3 bases, leaving 23 bases between them. CDR1 and CDR2 from the germline V gene are MNHEY and SVGAGI. The length of the CDR3 is 17 residues. CDR3 coding DNA: TGTGCCAGCAGTCCCAAGTTCCAGTGGGGAAAGCTCTACGAGCAGTACTTC. This codes for CASSPKFQWGKLYEQYF.

This clonotype was observed a few times. The rearrangement links TRBV7-9 to TRBJ1-1; possible D gene TRBD1, 5 bases. The V end was cut by 0 bases, the J end by 0 bases, with 11 bases between. Per germline, CDR1 SEHNR and CDR2 FQNEAQ (reference sequence). CDR3 length equals 16 residues. The CDR3 DNA sequence: TGTGCCAGCAGCTTAGCAATTAACAGGATGAACACTGAAGCTTTCTTT. It codes for CASSLAINRMNTEAFF.